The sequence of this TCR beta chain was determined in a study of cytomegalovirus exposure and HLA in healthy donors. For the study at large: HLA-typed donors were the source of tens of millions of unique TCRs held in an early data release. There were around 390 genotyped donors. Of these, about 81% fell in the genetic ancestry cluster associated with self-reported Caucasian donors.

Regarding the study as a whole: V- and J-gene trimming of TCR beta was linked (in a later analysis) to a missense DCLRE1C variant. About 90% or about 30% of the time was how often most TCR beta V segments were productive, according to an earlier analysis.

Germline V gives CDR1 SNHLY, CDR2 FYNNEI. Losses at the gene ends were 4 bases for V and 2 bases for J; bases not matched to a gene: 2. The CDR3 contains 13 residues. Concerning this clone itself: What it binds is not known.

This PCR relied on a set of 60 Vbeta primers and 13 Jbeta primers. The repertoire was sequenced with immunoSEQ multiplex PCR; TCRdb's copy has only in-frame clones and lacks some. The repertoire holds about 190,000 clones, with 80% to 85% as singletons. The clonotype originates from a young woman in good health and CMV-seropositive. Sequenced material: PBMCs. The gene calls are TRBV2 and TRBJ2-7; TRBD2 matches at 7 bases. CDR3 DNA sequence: TGTGCCAGCAGTGGAGGGACTACCTACGAGCAGTACTTC. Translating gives CASSGGTTYEQYF. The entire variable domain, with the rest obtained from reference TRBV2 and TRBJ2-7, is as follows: EPEVTQTPSHQVTQMGQEVILRCVPISNHLYFYWYRQILGQKVEFLVSFYNNEISEKSEIFDDQFSVERPDGSNFTLKIRSTKLEDSAMYFCASSGGTTYEQYFGPGTRLTVT.